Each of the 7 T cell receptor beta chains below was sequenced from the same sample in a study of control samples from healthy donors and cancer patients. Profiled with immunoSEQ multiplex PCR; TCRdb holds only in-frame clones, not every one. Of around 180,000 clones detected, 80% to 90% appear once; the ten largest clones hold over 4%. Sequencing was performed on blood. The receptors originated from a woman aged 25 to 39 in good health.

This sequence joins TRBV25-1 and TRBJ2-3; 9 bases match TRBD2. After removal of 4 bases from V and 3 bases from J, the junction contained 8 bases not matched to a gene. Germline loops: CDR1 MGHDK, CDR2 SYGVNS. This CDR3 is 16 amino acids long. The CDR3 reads CASSGSGGGATDTQYF. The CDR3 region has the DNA TGTGCCAGCAGTGGATCTGGCGGGGGGGCAACAGATACGCAGTATTTT.

The CDR3 here is CASSFARTLAKNIQYF. Here the CDR3 DNA reads TGTGCCAGCAGTTTCGCTAGGACGTTAGCCAAAAACATTCAGTACTTC. The chain couples TRBV28 to TRBJ2-4; D call uncertain. Trimming shortened V by 3 bases and J by 0 bases, and 12 bases separated the two germline ends. The CDR3 is 16 residues long. Germline CDR1 and CDR2: MDHEN and SYDVKM.

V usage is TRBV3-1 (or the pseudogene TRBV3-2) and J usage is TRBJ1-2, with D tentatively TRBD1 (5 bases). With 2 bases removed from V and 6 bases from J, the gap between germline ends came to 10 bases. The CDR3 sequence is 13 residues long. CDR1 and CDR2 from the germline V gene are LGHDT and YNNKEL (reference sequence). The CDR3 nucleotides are TGTGCCAGCAGCCAAACGGGGCGGGATGGCTACACCTTC. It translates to CASSQTGRDGYTF.

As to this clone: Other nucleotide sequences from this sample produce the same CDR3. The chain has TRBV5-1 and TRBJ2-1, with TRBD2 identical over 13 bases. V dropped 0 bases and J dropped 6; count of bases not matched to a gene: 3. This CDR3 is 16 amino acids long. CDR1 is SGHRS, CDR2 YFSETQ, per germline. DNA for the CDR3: TGCGCCAGCAGCTTGGCTGGGACTAGCGGGATCAATGAGCAGTTCTTC. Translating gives CASSLAGTSGINEQFF.

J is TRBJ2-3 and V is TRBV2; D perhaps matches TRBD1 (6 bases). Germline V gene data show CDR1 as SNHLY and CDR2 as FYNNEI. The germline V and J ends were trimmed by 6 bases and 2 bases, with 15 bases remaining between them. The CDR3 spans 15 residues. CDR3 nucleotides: TGTGCCAGCAGAGGTCCGGGACATAACACAGATACGCAGTATTTT. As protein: CASRGPGHNTDTQYF.

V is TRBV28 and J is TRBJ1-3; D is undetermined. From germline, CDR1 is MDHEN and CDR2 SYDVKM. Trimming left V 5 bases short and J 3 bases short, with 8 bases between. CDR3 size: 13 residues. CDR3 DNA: TGTGCCAGCAGTCCCCCCTTTGGAAACACCATATATTTT. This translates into CASSPPFGNTIYF.

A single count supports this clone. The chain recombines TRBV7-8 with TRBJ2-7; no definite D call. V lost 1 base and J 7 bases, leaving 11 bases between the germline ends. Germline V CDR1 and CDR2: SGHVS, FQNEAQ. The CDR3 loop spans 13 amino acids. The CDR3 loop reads CASSLEVRGEQYV. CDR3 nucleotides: TGTGCCAGCAGCTTAGAGGTTAGAGGTGAGCAGTACGTC.